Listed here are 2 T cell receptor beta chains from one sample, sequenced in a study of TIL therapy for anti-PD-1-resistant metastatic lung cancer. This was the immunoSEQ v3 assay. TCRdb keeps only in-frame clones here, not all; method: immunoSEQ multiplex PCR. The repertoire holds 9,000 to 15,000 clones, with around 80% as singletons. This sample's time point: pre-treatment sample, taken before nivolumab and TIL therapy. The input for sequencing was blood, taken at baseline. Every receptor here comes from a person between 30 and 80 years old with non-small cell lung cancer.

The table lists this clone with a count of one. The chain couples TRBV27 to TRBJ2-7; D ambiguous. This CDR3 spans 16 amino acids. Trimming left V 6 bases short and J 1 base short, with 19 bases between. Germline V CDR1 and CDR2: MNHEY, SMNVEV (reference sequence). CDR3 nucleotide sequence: TGTGCCAGCAGCCCACTTCGGCCCGAAATATCCTACGAGCAGTACTTC. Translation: CASSPLRPEISYEQYF.

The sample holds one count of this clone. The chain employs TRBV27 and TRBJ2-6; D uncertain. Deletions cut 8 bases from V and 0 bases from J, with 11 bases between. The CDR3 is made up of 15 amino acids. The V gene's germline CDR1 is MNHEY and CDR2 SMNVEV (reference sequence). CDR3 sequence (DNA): TGTGCCAGCGCCTTTGGCGACTCTGGGGCCAACGTCCTGACTTTC. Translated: CASAFGDSGANVLTF.